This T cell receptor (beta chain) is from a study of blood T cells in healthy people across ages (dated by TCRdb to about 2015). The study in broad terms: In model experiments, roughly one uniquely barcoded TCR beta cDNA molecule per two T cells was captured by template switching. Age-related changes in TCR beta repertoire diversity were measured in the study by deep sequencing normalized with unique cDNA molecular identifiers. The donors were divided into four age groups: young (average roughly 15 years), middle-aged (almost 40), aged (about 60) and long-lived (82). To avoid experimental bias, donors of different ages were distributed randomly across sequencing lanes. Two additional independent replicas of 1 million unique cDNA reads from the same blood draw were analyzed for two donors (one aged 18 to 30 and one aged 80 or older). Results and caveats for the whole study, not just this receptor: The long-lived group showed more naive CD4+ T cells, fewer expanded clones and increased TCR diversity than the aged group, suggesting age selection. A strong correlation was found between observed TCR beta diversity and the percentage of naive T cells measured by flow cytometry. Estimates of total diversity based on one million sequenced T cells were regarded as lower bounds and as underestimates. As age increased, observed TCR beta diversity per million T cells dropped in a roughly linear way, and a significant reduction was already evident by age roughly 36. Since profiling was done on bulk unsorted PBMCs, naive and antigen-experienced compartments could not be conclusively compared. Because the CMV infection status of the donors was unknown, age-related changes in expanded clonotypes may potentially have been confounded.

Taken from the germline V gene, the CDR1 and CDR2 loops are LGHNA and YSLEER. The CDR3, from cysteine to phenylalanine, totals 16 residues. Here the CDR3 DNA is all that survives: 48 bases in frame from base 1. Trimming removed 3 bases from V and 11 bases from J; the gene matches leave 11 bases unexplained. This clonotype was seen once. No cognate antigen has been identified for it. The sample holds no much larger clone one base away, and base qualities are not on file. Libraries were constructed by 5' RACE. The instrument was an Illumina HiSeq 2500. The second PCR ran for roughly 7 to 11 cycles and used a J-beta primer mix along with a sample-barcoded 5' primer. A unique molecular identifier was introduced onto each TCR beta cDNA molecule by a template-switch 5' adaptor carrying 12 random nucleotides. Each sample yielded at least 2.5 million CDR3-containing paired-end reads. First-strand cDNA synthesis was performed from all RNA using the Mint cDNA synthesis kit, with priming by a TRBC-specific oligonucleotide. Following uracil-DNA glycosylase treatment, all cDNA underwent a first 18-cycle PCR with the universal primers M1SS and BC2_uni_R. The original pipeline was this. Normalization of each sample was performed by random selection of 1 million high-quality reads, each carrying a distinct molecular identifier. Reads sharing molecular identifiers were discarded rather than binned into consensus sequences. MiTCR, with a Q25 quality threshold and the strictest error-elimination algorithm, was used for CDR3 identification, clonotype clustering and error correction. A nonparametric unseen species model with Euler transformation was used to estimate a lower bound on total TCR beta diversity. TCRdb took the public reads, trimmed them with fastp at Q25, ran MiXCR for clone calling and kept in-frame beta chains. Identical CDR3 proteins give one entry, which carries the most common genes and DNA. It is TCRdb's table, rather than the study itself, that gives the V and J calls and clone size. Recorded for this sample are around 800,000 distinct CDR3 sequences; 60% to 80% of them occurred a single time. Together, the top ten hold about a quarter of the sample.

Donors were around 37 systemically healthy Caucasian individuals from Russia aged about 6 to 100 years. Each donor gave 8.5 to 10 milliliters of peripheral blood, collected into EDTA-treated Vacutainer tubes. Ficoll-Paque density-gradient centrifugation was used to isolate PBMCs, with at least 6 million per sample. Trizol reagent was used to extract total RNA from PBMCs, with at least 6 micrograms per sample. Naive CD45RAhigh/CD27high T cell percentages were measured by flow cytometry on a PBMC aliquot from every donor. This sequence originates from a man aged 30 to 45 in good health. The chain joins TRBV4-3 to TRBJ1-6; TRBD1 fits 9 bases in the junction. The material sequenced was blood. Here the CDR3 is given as CASSHLSTGGDPPLHF. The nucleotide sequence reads TGCGCCAGCAGCCACCTTTCGACAGGGGGAGATCCACCCCTCCACTTT.